A selection of T cell receptor beta chains follows, all from one sample in a study of identical twins. A single record per CDR3 protein comes from TCRdb applying MiXCR to the 5' RACE reads. The sample yields 520,000 or so distinct CDR3 sequences, 20% to 25% seen once. These data also featured in a second study, about T cells expressing NK-cell markers.

Sequenced: CD4+ T cells sorted from blood. These receptors were taken from a woman aged 18-29 years in good health. Each CDR3 is given with its conserved first and last residue. A D gene is named only where the DNA matches it firmly. Clone size, where shown, is once, few, many, or a class for clones that have expanded.

v_call	clone_size	j_call	d_call	cdr3_nt	cdr3_aa
TRBV20-1	.	TRBJ2-3	.	TGCAGGCTAGGGGCCGGGGCAGGGGGGGCAGATACGCAGTATTTT	CRLGAGAGGADTQYF
TRBV7-8	.	TRBJ2-1	.	TGTGCCAGCAGCTTACAAGGGGGGCCTTGGAATGAGCAGTTCTTC	CASSLQGGPWNEQFF
TRBV20-1	few	TRBJ2-5	TRBD2	TGCAGTCCAAATGGCGGGGGGGACCAAGAGACCCAGTACTTC	CSPNGGGDQETQYF
TRBV4-3	many	TRBJ1-1	.	TGCGCCAGCAGCCAAGGTGCTGGGATTCACACTGAAGCTTTCTTT	CASSQGAGIHTEAFF
TRBV10-3	.	TRBJ2-1	TRBD2	TGTGCCATCAGCACCGGGACTAGCGGGAGTCGGAATGAGCAGTTCTTC	CAISTGTSGSRNEQFF
TRBV6-5	.	TRBJ1-5	.	TGTGCCAGCAGTTCCCGACACGTAAGCTATAGCAATCAGCCCCAGCATTTT	CASSSRHVSYSNQPQHF
TRBV3-1	.	TRBJ1-2	.	TGTGCCAGCGAGTCGGGCCAGGGCTACACCTTC	CASESGQGYTF
TRBV20-1	few	TRBJ2-3	.	TGCAGTGCTATAGCCCGGGAACCCGCAAGGAGCACAGATACGCAGTATTTT	CSAIAREPARSTDTQYF
TRBV5-1	few	TRBJ2-7	.	TGCGCCAGCAGCTTGGGACACTTAAGGGCCTACGAGCAGTACTTC	CASSLGHLRAYEQYF
TRBV6-1	.	TRBJ2-2	.	TGTGCCAGCAGCTCGACTTCCCTAAACACCGGGGAGCTGTTTTTT	CASSSTSLNTGELFF
TRBV20-1	.	TRBJ2-1	.	TGCAGTGCGGTCAGCGCCGGACAATACAATGAGCAGTTCTTC	CSAVSAGQYNEQFF
TRBV7-9	.	TRBJ2-7	TRBD2	TGTGCCAGCAGCGTAAGTGCTAGCGGGAGTTCCTCCAACGAGCAGTACTTC	CASSVSASGSSSNEQYF
TRBV20-1	few	TRBJ1-5	.	TGCAGTGCTAAGAGGGACCTGGGGCAGCCCCAGCATTTT	CSAKRDLGQPQHF
TRBV7-7	many	TRBJ2-1	TRBD1	TGTGCTAGCAGCTCCGACAGGGGAGATGAGCAGTTCTTC	CASSSDRGDEQFF
TRBV7-9	.	TRBJ2-7	.	TGTGCCAGCAGCGAACGGTCCTACGAGCAGTACTTC	CASSERSYEQYF
TRBV12-3/TRBV12-4	many	TRBJ2-3	.	TGTGCCAGCTTTAGCGGATACACAGATACGCAGTATTTT	CASFSGYTDTQYF
TRBV20-1	few	TRBJ2-3	.	TGCAGTGCTCCCCGAGTAGACAGAGACACAGATACGCAGTATTTT	CSAPRVDRDTDTQYF
TRBV12-3/TRBV12-4	few	TRBJ2-1	.	TGTGCCAGCAGTAACATTAACCCGGGGACGCAGTTCTTC	CASSNINPGTQFF
TRBV5-1	few	TRBJ1-1	TRBD1	TGCGCCAGCAAACCCACAGGGACAGACACTGAAGCTTTCTTT	CASKPTGTDTEAFF
TRBV6-5	.	TRBJ2-7	.	TGTGCCAGCAGTTACTCATTAACAGGGCCCGAGCAGTACTTC	CASSYSLTGPEQYF
TRBV14	.	TRBJ2-1	.	TGTGCCAGCAGCCAAGATTTGTACAATGAGCAGTTCTTC	CASSQDLYNEQFF
TRBV20-1	.	TRBJ1-2	.	TGCAGTGCTATGGGGACGGACAAGAACAACTATGGCTACACCTTC	CSAMGTDKNNYGYTF